The T cell receptor beta chain under discussion was sequenced for a study of blood T cell repertoires in COVID-19. Study context: The study drew acute and convalescent COVID-19 samples from the United States, Italy and Spain. T cells, B-cell-depleted T cells, or PBMCs provided the cDNA or gDNA that served as material.

The CDR3 sequence is 12 residues long. CDR1 is SGHKS and CDR2 is YYEKEE in the germline V gene (reference sequence). The germline V and J ends were trimmed by 3 bases and 10 bases, with 13 bases remaining between them. Original data processing: Nucleated cell number was recorded as an estimate derived from reference gene primer amplification. Profiling relied on immunoSEQ multiplex PCR, and the TCRdb table lists in-frame clones only, not all of them. V and J calls and clone size are as listed in that table; D and trimming were resolved from the DNA. This repertoire shows 310,000 or so clones, about 90% found once; its top ten account for approximately 10%. Enrollment of patients from Seattle took place during active infection, with longitudinal follow-up.

Material: peripheral blood. The receptor was derived from a woman in her twenties or thirties with COVID-19, enrolled during active disease. The chain recombines TRBV5-5 with TRBJ1-1; no definite D call. Here the CDR3 DNA reads TGTGCCAGCAGCTCACGGTCCACGGGAGCTTTCTTT. Its protein product is CASSSRSTGAFF.